The 8 T cell receptor beta chains given below trace back to one sample, sequenced in a study of cytomegalovirus exposure and HLA in healthy donors (dated by TCRdb to about 2017). Library creation used the immunoSEQ multiplex PCR assay. For the multiplex PCR, a mixture combining 60 forward primers for TCR Vbeta segments and 13 reverse primers for TCR Jbeta segments was used. As stored in TCRdb, this immuneACCESS dataset retains in-frame rearrangements with V and J assigned. A fraction of the clones does not appear; measured against another copy, unresolved V genes explain less than half of the discrepancy, and the remainder lacks a known reason. The sample table contains approximately 130,000 clones; only one count was recorded for around 78% of them. Around 1.9% of the sample lies in the top ten. The sequenced sample was PBMCs. These receptor sequences come from a woman between 50 and 59 years old in good health and CMV-seronegative.

Only a few counts were recorded for this clone. The chain combines TRBV7-2 with TRBJ1-4; a weak D match, TRBD1 (6 bases). Per the germline V gene, CDR1 is SGHTA and CDR2 is FQGNSA. The length of the CDR3 is 16 residues. Trimming shortened V by 5 bases and J by 8 bases, and 21 bases separated the two germline ends. CDR3 DNA: TGTGCCAGCAGCCGAGGGGGAGGGATAAAGGGAGAAAAACTGTTTTTT. It is translated as CASSRGGGIKGEKLFF.

This chain joins TRBV7-9 and TRBJ2-7; D perhaps matches TRBD1 (6 bases). V was shortened by 1 base and J by 4 bases, with 8 bases between the two germline ends. This CDR3 spans 13 amino acids. From germline, CDR1 is SEHNR and CDR2 FQNEAQ (reference sequence). The chain's CDR3 is CASSLEDSYEQYV. The CDR3 region has the DNA TGTGCCAGCAGCTTAGAGGACAGTTACGAGCAGTACGTC.

This rearrangement joins TRBV5-4 to TRBJ2-1; possible D gene TRBD1, 6 bases. Trimming cost V 4 bases and J 6 bases, with 23 bases left between them. CDR1 is SGHNT and CDR2 is YYREEE in the germline V gene (reference sequence). The CDR3 is 17 amino acids. The CDR3: CASSGLRRGQPVNEQFF. The CDR3 DNA reads TGTGCCAGCAGCGGGCTTAGACGAGGACAGCCTGTCAATGAGCAGTTCTTC.

The rearrangement joins TRBV5-1 to TRBJ2-5; no definite D call. The CDR3 loop spans 13 amino acids. Germline-derived CDR1 and CDR2 are SGHRS and YFSETQ. The germline V and J ends were trimmed by 5 bases and 2 bases, with 10 bases remaining between them. CDR3 loop: CASRVILQETQYF. The DNA for the CDR3 is TGCGCCAGCAGGGTGATACTACAAGAGACCCAGTACTTC.

V gene TRBV7-2 combines with J gene TRBJ2-5; the match to TRBD2 covers 7 bases. CDR3 length: 15 amino acids. Germline V gives CDR1 SGHTA, CDR2 FQGNSA. Trimming took 2 bases from V and 7 from J; bases not matched to a gene: 10. For the CDR3, the DNA is TGTGCCAGCAGCTTAACTCCCCGGGGGGTTTGGACCCAGTACTTC. Its protein product is CASSLTPRGVWTQYF.

In this sample, this clone turned up a few times. The chain employs TRBV6-1 and TRBJ1-1, with 7 bases lining up with TRBD1. Unmatched junction bases numbered 8, after V lost 7 bases and J lost 0 bases. Germline V lookup: CDR1 MNHNS, CDR2 SASEGT. The CDR3 extends over 15 amino acids. The CDR3 nucleotides read TGTGCCAGCACCCCGGGACAGCCCTTGAACACTGAAGCTTTCTTT. Residues: CASTPGQPLNTEAFF.

The V call is TRBV30, the J call TRBJ2-1; 11 bases map to TRBD2. Germline V gene lookup returns CDR1 GTSNPN and CDR2 SVGIG (reference sequence). The CDR3 runs 14 residues. Germline trimming cut 4 bases from V and 7 bases from J; bases unmatched to any gene: 6. CDR3 residues: CAWNILAGGNEQFF. The CDR3 bases are TGTGCCTGGAATATTTTAGCGGGAGGGAATGAGCAGTTCTTC.

The CDR3 DNA reads as TGTGCCAGCAGCTTGGCTAGCGGGAGCGATGAGCAGTTCTTC. Residues: CASSLASGSDEQFF. The chain carries TRBV7-2 and TRBJ2-1; TRBD2 matches at 10 bases. The CDR3 length is 14 residues. V was pared by 3 bases and J by 8 bases, with 4 bases of the junction left unmatched. Germline V gene data show CDR1 as SGHTA and CDR2 as FQGNSA.